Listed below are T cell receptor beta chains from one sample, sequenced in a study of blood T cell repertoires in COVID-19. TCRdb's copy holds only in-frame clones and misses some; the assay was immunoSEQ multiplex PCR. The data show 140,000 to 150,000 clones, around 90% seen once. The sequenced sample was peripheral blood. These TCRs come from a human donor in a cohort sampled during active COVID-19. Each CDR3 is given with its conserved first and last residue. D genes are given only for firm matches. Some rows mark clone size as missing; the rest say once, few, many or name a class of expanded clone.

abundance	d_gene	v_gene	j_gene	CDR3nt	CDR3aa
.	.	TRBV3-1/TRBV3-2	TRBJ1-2	TGTGCCAGCAGCCAATACAGGAACTATGGCTACACCTTC	CASSQYRNYGYTF
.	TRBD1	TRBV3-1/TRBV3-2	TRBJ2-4	TGTGCCAGCAGCCAAGGCGGACAGGGCGGCAGAAGAGCCAAAAACATTCAGTACTTC	CASSQGGQGGRRAKNIQYF
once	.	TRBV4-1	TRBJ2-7	TGCGCCAGCAGCCAAGATCTAAGCACCTACGAGCAGTACTTC	CASSQDLSTYEQYF
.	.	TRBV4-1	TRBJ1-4	TGCGCCAGCAGCCAACCGCGAAATAGAGGGTGGAAACTGTTTTTT	CASSQPRNRGWKLFF
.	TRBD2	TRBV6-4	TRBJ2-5	TGTGCCAGCAGCGAGACTAGCGGGGGGGCAGAGACCCAGTACTTC	CASSETSGGAETQYF
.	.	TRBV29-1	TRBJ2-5	TGCAGCGTGGCCCTCTTCGGGGGGCCAGAGACCCAGTACTTC	CSVALFGGPETQYF
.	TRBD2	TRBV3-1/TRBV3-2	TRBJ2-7	TGTGCCAGCAGCCAAACTTTGACTAGCGGGAGCTACGAGCAGTACTTC	CASSQTLTSGSYEQYF
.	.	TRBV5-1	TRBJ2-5	TGCGCCAGCAGCTTCGGACCGACTAGTCAAGAGACCCAGTACTTC	CASSFGPTSQETQYF
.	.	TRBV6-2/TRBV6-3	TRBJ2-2	TGTGCCAGCAGTCAGCGGGACAGGCCTCTTGCGAACACCGGGGAGCTGTTTTTT	CASSQRDRPLANTGELFF
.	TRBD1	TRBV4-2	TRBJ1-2	TGTGCCAGCAGCCAAGACGACAGGGAGGCTGGCTACACCTTC	CASSQDDREAGYTF
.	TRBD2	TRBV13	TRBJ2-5	TGTGCCAGCAGCTTGGGGGGGTCACCCGAAGAGACCCAGTACTTC	CASSLGGSPEETQYF
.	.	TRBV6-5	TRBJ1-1	TGTGCCAGCAGTCAACCGGGACTCGGGAGCACTGAAGCTTTCTTT	CASSQPGLGSTEAFF
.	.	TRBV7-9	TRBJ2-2	TGTGCCAGCAGCCTGACAGTGGTAGGGCTGTTTTTT	CASSLTVVGLFF
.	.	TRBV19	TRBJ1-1	TGTGCCAGTAGCCCCTCTGGGGGGTTGGCTTTCTTT	CASSPSGGLAFF
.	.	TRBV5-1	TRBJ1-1	TGCGCCAGCCTCCCGGGACACTGGGGAACTGAAGCTTTCTTT	CASLPGHWGTEAFF
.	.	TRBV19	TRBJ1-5	TGTGCCAGTAGTATTGGGACAAAGGATCAGCCCCAGCATTTT	CASSIGTKDQPQHF
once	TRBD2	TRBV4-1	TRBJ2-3	TGCGCCAGCAGCCAAGAGACTAGCGGGGCGTCCACAGATACGCAGTATTTT	CASSQETSGASTDTQYF
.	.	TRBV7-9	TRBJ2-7	TGTGCCAGCAGCTTAGGTGCGGGACGGATTTACGAGCAGTACTTC	CASSLGAGRIYEQYF
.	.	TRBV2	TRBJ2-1	TGTGCCAGCAGGTCCGACAGTTACAATGAGCAGTTCTTC	CASRSDSYNEQFF
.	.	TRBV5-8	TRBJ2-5	TGTGCCAGCAGCCTACGACAGGCGCCGGGGACCCAGTACTTC	CASSLRQAPGTQYF
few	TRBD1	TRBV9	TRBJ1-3	TGTGCCAGCAGCGGAGGACAGGTTGCGTGGAACACCATATATTTT	CASSGGQVAWNTIYF
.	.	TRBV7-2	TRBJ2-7	TGTGCCAGCAGCCGTTCGGTCGGAGCCTACGAGCAGTACTTC	CASSRSVGAYEQYF
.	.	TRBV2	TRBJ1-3	TGTGCCAGCAGTTACCTGTTCGGGTCCAACACCATATATTTT	CASSYLFGSNTIYF
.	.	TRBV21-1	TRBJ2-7	TGTGCCAGGCCTATTAGGCGGGGGGGGGAGTACGAGCAGTACTTC	CARPIRRGGEYEQYF
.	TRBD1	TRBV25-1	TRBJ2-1	TGTGCCAGCATTGGACAGGGGGCGAGGAATGAGCAGTTCTTC	CASIGQGARNEQFF
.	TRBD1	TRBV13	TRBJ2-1	TGTGCCAGCAGCTTAGTTCGGGGACAGGGGGCTGAGCAGTTCTTC	CASSLVRGQGAEQFF
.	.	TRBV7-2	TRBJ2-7	TGTGCCAGCAGTCAACGGGGGTTTAACGAGCAGTACTTC	CASSQRGFNEQYF
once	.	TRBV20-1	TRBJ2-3	TGCAGTGCTAGTAGGAGGCAAGATACGCAGTATTTT	CSASRRQDTQYF
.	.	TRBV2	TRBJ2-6	TGTGCCAGCAGCCTAGGAGTTTTCTCCTCTGGGGCCAACGTCCTGACTTTC	CASSLGVFSSGANVLTF
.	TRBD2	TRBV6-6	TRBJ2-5	TGTGCCAGCAGTAGCGGGGTTCAAGAGACCCAGTACTTC	CASSSGVQETQYF
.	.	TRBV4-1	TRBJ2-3	TGCGCCAGCAGCCAAGATCGAGGAGCACAATTCACAGATACGCAGTATTTT	CASSQDRGAQFTDTQYF
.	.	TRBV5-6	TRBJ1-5	TGTGCCAGCAGCTTGTTAGACGGACAGAATCAGCCCCAGCATTTT	CASSLLDGQNQPQHF